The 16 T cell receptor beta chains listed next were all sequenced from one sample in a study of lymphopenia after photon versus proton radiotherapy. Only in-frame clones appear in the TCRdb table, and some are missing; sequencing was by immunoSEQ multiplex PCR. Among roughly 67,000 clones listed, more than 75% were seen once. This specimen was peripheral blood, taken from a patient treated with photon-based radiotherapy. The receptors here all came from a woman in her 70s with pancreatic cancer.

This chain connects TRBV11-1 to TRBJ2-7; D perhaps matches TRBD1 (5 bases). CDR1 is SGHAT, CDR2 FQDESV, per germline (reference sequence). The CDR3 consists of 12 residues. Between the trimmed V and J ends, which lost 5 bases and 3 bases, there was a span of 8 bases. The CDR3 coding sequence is TGTGCCAGCAGCATGGACATCTACGAGCAGTACTTC. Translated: CASSMDIYEQYF.

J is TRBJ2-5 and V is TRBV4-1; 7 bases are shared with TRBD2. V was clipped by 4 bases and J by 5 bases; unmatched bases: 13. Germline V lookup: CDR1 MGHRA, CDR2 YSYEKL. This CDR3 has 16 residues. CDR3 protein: CASSLSTSRGGETQYF. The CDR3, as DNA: TGCGCCAGCAGCCTGAGTACTAGCCGGGGAGGGGAGACCCAGTACTTC.

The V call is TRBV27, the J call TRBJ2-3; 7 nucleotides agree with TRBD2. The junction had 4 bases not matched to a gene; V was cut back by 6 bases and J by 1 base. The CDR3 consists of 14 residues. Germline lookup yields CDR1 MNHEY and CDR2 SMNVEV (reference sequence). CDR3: CASSRTRGTDTQYF. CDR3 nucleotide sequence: TGTGCCAGCAGCCGGACTAGGGGCACAGATACGCAGTATTTT.

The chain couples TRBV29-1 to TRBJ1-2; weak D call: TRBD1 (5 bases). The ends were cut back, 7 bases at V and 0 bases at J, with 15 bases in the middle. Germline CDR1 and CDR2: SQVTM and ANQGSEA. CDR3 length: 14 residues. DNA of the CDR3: TGCAGCGCTATACCCGGGACTGCTAACTATGGCTACACCTTC. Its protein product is CSAIPGTANYGYTF.

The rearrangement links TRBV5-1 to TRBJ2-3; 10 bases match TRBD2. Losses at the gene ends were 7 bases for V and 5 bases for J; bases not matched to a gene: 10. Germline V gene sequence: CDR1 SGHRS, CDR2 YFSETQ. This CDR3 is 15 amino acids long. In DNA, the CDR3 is TGCGCCAGCCGCCCTAGCGGGAGTTTGGGAGATACGCAGTATTTT. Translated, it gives CASRPSGSLGDTQYF.

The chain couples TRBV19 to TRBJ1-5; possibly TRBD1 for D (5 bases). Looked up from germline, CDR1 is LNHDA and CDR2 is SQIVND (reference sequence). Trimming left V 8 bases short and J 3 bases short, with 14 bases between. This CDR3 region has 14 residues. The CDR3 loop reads CASSGLGANQPQHF. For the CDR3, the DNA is TGTGCCAGTTCAGGGTTAGGGGCCAATCAGCCCCAGCATTTT.

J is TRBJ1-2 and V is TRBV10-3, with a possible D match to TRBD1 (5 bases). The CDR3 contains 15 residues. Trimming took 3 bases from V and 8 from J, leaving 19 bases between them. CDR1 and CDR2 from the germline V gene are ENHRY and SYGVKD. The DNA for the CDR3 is TGTGCCATCAGTGAAATCGCCGGGGACGTAGGGGGCTACACCTTC. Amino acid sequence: CAISEIAGDVGGYTF.

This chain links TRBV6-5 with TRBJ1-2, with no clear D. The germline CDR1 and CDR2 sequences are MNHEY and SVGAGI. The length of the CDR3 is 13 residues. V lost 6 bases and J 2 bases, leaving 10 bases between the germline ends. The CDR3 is CASSPAENYGYTF. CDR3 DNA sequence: TGTGCCAGCAGCCCGGCCGAGAACTATGGCTACACCTTC.

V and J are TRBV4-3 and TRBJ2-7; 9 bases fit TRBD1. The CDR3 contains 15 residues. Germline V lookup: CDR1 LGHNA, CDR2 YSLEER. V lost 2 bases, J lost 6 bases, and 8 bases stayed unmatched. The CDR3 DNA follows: TGCGCCAGCAGCCAATGGAGACAGGGGGTGGGCGAGCAGTACTTC. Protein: CASSQWRQGVGEQYF.

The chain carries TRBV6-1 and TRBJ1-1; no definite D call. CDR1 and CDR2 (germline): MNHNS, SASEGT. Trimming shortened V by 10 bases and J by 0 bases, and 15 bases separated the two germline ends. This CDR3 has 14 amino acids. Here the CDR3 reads CATTSGVMNTEAFF. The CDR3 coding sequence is TGTGCCACCACCAGCGGGGTGATGAACACTGAAGCTTTCTTT.

The CDR3 spells CASSLRLAGVNEQYF. The CDR3 DNA follows: TGTGCCAGCAGCTTACGGTTGGCAGGTGTAAACGAGCAGTACTTC. The chain joins TRBV7-9 to TRBJ2-7; no clear D. The CDR3 contains 15 residues. Germline loops: CDR1 SEHNR, CDR2 FQNEAQ (reference sequence). Trimming removed 2 bases from V and 5 bases from J, with 16 bases in between.

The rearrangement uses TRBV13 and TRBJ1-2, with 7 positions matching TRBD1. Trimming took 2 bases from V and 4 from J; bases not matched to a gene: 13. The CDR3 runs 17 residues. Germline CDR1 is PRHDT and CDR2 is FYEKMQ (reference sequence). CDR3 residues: CASSLISRGGSSYGYTF. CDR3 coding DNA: TGTGCCAGCAGCTTAATATCTAGAGGGGGCTCGAGCTATGGCTACACCTTC.

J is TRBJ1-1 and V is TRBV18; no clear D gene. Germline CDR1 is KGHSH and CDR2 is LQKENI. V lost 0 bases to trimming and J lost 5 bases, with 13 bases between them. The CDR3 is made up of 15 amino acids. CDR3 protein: CASSPPESWGTEAFF. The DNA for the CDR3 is TGTGCCAGCTCACCACCAGAGAGTTGGGGAACTGAAGCTTTCTTT.

For the CDR3, the DNA is TGTGCCAGCCGAGGGCCGGGGGAACAGCCCCAGCATTTT. Translating gives CASRGPGEQPQHF. This rearrangement joins TRBV21-1 to TRBJ1-5. TRBV21-1 is a pseudogene. The CDR3 covers 13 residues.

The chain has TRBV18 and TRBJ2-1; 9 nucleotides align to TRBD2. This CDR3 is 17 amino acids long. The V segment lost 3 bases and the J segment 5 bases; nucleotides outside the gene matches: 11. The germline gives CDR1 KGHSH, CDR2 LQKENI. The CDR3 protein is CASSPEMGGRADNEQFF. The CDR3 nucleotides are TGTGCCAGCTCACCCGAAATGGGCGGGAGGGCGGACAATGAGCAGTTCTTC. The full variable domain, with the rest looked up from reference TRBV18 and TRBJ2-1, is NAGVMQNPRHLVRRRGQEARLRCSPMKGHSHVYWYRQLPEEGLKFMVYLQKENIIDESGMPKERFSAEFPKEGPSILRIQQVVRGDSAAYFCASSPEMGGRADNEQFFGPGTRLTVL.

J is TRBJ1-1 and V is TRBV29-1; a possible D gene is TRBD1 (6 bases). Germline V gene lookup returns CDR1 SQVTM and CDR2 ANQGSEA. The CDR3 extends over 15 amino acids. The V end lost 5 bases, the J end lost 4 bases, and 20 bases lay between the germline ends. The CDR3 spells CSVWGRQGSFTEAFF. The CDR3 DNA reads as TGCAGCGTTTGGGGCCGGCAGGGGTCTTTCACTGAAGCTTTCTTT.